The 3 T cell receptor beta chains below were found in one sample sequenced in a study of a mutant IDH1 vaccine in newly diagnosed glioma. This table comes from immunoSEQ multiplex PCR, and its TCRdb copy is limited to in-frame clones, with some not included. This repertoire shows fewer than 30,000 clones, around four fifths found once; its top ten account for about a third. The sample's time point: week 35, safety follow-up. Alongside topical imiquimod, each dose of vaccine comprised 300 ug of mutant IDH1 20-mer peptide. These receptors have no identified antigens. This material consisted of PBMCs, taken from a glioma patient whose treatment included an IDH1 peptide vaccine. The source is a man under 40 with glioma.

This chain links TRBV25-1 with TRBJ2-3, with D unresolved. The germline gives CDR1 MGHDK, CDR2 SYGVNS. The CDR3 runs 14 residues. V was cut by 6 bases and J by 0 bases, with 10 bases left in between. The CDR3 nucleotides read TGTGCCAGCAGCAATGTAGAGAGCACAGATACGCAGTATTTT. It yields the protein CASSNVESTDTQYF. Combining the CDR3 with reference TRBV25-1 and TRBJ2-3 gives the whole variable domain EADIYQTPRYLVIGTGKKITLECSQTMGHDKMYWYQQDPGMELHLIHYSYGVNSTEKGDLSSESTVSRIRTEHFPLTLESARPSHTSQYLCASSNVESTDTQYFGPGTRLTVL.

This chain connects TRBV6-4 to TRBJ2-3, with 10 positions matching TRBD2. From germline, CDR1 is MRHNA and CDR2 SNTAGT. With 5 bases clipped from V and 1 base from J, the junction kept 0 bases outside the gene matches. This CDR3 comprises 14 residues. The CDR3 DNA reads TGTGCCAGCAGTCTAGCGGGAGGCACAGATACGCAGTATTTT. It specifies CASSLAGGTDTQYF.

The chain employs TRBV6-1 and TRBJ1-1; D remains ambiguous. CDR1 and CDR2 from the germline V gene are MNHNS and SASEGT. The CDR3 covers 15 residues. Trimming stripped 4 bases from V and 1 base from J, with 13 bases between. DNA for the CDR3: TGTGCCAGCAGTGCCCAACGGGCGCGGAACACTGAAGCTTTCTTT. This encodes CASSAQRARNTEAFF.